This TCR beta chain is from a study of shared clonotypes between healthy human individuals. V was clipped by 2 bases and J by 0 bases, with 14 bases between them. The germline CDR1 and CDR2 sequences are GTSNPN and SVGIG (reference sequence). CDR3 length: 16 residues. Study-wide findings and caveats: In a few donors, about 5% of naive CD4 clonotypes appeared in common.

With respect to this clone: The antigen remains undetermined.

At a deep level, the assay was run. How the authors handled the data: ImmunoSEQ supplied junction-only sequences lacking quality scores, so filtering was different. Generated by immunoSEQ multiplex PCR, the TCRdb table keeps only in-frame clones and is missing some. The V and J calls and clone size were taken over from that table, and D and trimming were inferred from the DNA. The sample has around 560,000 clones, 90% to 95% seen once. Terminally differentiated effector memory CD45RA+ cells were excluded from the naive CD8 cells, which were CD45RO-negative and positively selected for CCR7. Caucasian adults residing in Nashville, Tennessee made up all the donors.

This clonotype was obtained from a woman aged 25 to 39 in good health. V is TRBV30 and J is TRBJ1-3; no firm D call. The material sequenced was naive CD8+ T cells sorted from blood. CDR3 amino acids: CAWSSSLGPSGNTIYF. In DNA form, the CDR3 reads TGTGCCTGGAGTAGCTCTCTGGGTCCCTCTGGAAACACCATATATTTT.